The clone carrying this TCR beta chain was observed a few times. Germline CDR1 MNHNS, CDR2 SASEGT. V was clipped by 3 bases and J by 0 bases, with 11 bases between them. The length of the CDR3 is 16 residues. The CDR3 regions of TCR beta were amplified from RNA transcripts. The TCR CDR3 was amplified in a first-round RT-PCR using the HTBI primer set. TCRdb reprocessed the multiplex PCR reads via MiXCR and lists one record per CDR3 protein. The sample shows some 210,000 distinct CDR3 sequences, more than 15% of them seen only once. These data are taken from a study of T cells in Graves' hyperthyroidism and ophthalmopathy.

The sequenced material came from blood. The J gene is TRBJ2-2, the V gene TRBV6-1; D possibly corresponds to TRBD2 (6 bases). The TCR originated in a man aged 45-65 years with Graves' hyperthyroidism. The CDR3 loop is CASSDQRVTNTGELFF. CDR3 nucleotides: TGTGCCAGCAGTGATCAGCGGGTCACGAACACCGGGGAGCTGTTTTTT.